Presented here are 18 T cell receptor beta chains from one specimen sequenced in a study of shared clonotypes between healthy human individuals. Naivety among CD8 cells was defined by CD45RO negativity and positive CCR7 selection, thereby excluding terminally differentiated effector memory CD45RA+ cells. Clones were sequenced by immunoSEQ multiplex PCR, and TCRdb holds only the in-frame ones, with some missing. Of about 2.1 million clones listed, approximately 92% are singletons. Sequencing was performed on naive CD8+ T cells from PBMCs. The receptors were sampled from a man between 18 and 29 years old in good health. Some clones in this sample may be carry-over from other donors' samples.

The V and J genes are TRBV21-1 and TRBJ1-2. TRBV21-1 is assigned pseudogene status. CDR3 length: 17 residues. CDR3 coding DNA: TGTGCCAGCAGCAAAAAGGGTTGGGCTCCCCGTAGTTATGGCTACACCTTC. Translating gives CASSKKGWAPRSYGYTF.

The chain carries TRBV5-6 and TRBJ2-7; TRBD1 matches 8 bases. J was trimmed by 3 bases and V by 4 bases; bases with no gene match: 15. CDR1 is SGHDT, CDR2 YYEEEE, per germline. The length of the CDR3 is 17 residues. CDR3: CASSRWLQGATLYEQYF. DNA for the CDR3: TGTGCCAGCAGCCGTTGGCTGCAGGGGGCGACCCTCTACGAGCAGTACTTC.

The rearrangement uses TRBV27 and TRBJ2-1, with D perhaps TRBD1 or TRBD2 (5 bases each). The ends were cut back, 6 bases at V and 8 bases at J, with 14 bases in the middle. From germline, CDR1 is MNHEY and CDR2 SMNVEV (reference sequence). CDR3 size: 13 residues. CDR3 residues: CASRPRGLDEQFF. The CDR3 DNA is TGTGCCAGCAGGCCCCGGGGCCTCGATGAGCAGTTCTTC.

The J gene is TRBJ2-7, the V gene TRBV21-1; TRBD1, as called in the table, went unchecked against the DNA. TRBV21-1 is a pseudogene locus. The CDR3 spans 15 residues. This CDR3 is CASSIRDRGRGEQYF. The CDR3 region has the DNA TGTGCCAGCAGCATACGGGACAGGGGGCGAGGTGAGCAGTACTTC.

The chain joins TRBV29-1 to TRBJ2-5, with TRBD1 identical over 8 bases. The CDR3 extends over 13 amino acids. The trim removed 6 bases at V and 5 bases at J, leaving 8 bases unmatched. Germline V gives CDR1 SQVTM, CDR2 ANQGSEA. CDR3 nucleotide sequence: TGCAGCGTCCCAAGGGACAGGTCGGAGACCCAGTACTTC. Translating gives CSVPRDRSETQYF.

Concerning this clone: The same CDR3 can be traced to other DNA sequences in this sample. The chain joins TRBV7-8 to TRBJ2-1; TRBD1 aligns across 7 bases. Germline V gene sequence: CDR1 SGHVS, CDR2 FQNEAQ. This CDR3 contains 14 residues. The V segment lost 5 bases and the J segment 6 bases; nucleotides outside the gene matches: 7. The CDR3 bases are TGTGCCAGCAGCCCTCGACAGGGACGCAATGAGCAGTTCTTC. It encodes CASSPRQGRNEQFF.

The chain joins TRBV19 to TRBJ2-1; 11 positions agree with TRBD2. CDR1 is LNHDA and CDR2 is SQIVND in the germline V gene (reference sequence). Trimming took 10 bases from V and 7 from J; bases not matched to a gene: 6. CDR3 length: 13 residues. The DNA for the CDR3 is TGTGCCACCGGACTAGCGGGCGGTAATGAGCAGTTCTTC. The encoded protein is CATGLAGGNEQFF.

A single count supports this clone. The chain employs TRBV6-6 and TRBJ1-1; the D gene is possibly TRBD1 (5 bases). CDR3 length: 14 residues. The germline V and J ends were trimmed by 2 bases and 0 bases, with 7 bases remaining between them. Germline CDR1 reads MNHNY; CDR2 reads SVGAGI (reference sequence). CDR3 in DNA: TGTGCCAGCAGTTACCCGACAGTGAACACTGAAGCTTTCTTT. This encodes CASSYPTVNTEAFF.

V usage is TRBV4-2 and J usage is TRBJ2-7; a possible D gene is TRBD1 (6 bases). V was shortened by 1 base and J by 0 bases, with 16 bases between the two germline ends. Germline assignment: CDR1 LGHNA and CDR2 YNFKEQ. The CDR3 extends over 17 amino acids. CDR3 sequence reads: CASSQGGPSSGSYEQYF. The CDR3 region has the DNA TGTGCCAGCAGCCAAGGGGGGCCTAGCTCTGGCTCCTACGAGCAGTACTTC.

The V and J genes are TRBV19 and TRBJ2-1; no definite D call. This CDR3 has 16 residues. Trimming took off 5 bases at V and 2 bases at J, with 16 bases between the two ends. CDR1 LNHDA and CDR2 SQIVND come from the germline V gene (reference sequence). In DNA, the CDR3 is TGTGCCAGTAGTCCGGACGCGAGCTCGGCCTACAATGAGCAGTTCTTC. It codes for CASSPDASSAYNEQFF. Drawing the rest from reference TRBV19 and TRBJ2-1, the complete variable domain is DGGITQSPKYLFRKEGQNVTLSCEQNLNHDAMYWYRQDPGQGLRLIYYSQIVNDFQKGDIAEGYSVSREKKESFPLTVTSAQKNPTAFYLCASSPDASSAYNEQFFGPGTRLTVL.

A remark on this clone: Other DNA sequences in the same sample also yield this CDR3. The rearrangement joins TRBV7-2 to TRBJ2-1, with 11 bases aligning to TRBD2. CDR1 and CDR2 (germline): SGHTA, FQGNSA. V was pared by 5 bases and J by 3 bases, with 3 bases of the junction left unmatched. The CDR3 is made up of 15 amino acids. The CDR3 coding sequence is TGTGCCAGCAGCCCTACTAGCGGGAGCTACAATGAGCAGTTCTTC. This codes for CASSPTSGSYNEQFF.

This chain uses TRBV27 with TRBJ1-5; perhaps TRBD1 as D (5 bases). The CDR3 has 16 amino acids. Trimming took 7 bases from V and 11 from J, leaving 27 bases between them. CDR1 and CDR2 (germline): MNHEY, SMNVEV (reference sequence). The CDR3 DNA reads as TGTGCCAGCATCAGAGGTAGGGGACCGCCTGCCTTGGCCCAGCATTTT. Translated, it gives CASIRGRGPPALAQHF.

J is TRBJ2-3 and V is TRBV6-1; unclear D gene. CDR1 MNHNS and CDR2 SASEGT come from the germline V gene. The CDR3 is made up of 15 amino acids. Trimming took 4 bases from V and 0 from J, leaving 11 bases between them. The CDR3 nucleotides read TGTGCCAGCAGTGTGTACACCGGGAGCACAGATACGCAGTATTTT. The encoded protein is CASSVYTGSTDTQYF.

In nucleotides, the CDR3 is TGCAGGGCCCGTCCGGCAGTGGCCCCTGAAGCTTTCTTT. This sequence encodes CRARPAVAPEAFF. The chain uses TRBV29-1 and TRBJ1-1, with D unclear. The CDR3 spans 13 residues. In germline, CDR1 is SQVTM, CDR2 ANQGSEA.

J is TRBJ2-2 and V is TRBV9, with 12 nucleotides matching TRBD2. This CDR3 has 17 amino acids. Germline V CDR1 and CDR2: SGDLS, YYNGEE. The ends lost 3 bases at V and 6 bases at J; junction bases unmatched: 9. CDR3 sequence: CASSGPGLAGMPGELFF. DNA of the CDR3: TGTGCCAGCAGCGGACCGGGACTAGCGGGTATGCCCGGGGAGCTGTTTTTT.

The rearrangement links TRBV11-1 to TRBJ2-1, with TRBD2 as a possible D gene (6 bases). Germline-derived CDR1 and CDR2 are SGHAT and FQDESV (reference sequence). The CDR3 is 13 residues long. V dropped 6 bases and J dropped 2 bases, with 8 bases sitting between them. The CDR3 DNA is TGTGCCAGCAGGGAGGGGCCCTACAATGAGCAGTTCTTC. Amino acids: CASREGPYNEQFF.

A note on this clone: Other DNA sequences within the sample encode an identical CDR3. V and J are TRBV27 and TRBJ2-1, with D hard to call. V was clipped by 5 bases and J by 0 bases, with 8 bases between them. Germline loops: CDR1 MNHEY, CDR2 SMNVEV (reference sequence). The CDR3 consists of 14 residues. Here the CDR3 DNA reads TGTGCCAGCAGTCCCCTCAGCTCCTACAATGAGCAGTTCTTC. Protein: CASSPLSSYNEQFF.

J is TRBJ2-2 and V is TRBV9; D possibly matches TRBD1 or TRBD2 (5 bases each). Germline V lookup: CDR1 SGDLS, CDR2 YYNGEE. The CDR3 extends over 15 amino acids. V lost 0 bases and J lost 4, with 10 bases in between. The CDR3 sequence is CASSVEGGGTGELFF. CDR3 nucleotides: TGTGCCAGCAGCGTAGAGGGTGGGGGCACCGGGGAGCTGTTTTTT.